These 14 T cell receptor beta chains were all obtained from the same sample, sequenced in a study of shared clonotypes between healthy human individuals. Positive CCR7 selection of CD45RO-negative cells yielded the naive CD8 cells, and terminally differentiated effector memory CD45RA+ cells were excluded. Assay: immunoSEQ multiplex PCR; the TCRdb copy retains only in-frame clones and omits some. The top ten clones hold over 1.5% of a sample with about 2.2 million clones, just under 95% of them seen once. Sequenced sample: naive CD8+ T cells from PBMCs. The receptor source for this set is a young man in good health. Some clones in this sample may be carry-over from other donors' samples.

This sequence joins TRBV27 and TRBJ2-1; the D call may be TRBD1 or TRBD2 (5 bases each). V was clipped by 5 bases and J by 7 bases, with 15 bases between them. Germline-derived CDR1 and CDR2 are MNHEY and SMNVEV (reference sequence). The CDR3 totals 14 residues. This CDR3 reads CASSIYPGRNEQFF. CDR3 sequence (DNA): TGTGCCAGCAGTATTTACCCGGGACGGAATGAGCAGTTCTTC.

The gene calls are TRBV19 and TRBJ2-3, with 7 nucleotides matching TRBD2. The CDR3 covers 16 residues. Germline V CDR1 and CDR2: LNHDA, SQIVND (reference sequence). With 3 bases clipped from V and 0 bases from J, the junction kept 6 bases outside the gene matches. For the CDR3, the DNA is TGTGCCAGTAGTATTCGGGGGAGGGCGAGCACAGATACGCAGTATTTT. It encodes CASSIRGRASTDTQYF.

The chain uses TRBV4-2 and TRBJ2-3; 7 positions match TRBD2. Trimming cost V 1 base and J 0 bases; bases outside gene matches: 7. This CDR3 region has 17 residues. Germline V lookup: CDR1 LGHNA, CDR2 YNFKEQ. CDR3 sequence: CASSQAGDYLSTDTQYF. As DNA, the CDR3 is TGTGCCAGCAGCCAAGCCGGGGACTACCTTAGCACAGATACGCAGTATTTT.

V is TRBV11-2 and J is TRBJ1-1; D is unclear. The germline CDR1 and CDR2 sequences are SGHAT and FQNNGV. V was shortened by 3 bases and J by 4 bases, with 12 bases between the two germline ends. This CDR3 comprises 14 residues. The CDR3 region is CASSFVGRSTEAFF. CDR3 nucleotides: TGTGCCAGCAGCTTCGTGGGCCGGAGCACTGAAGCTTTCTTT.

V and J are TRBV13 and TRBJ2-7; 8 nucleotides line up with TRBD2. CDR1 and CDR2 (germline): PRHDT, FYEKMQ (reference sequence). The CDR3 is 14 amino acids. Trimming removed 0 bases from V and 7 bases from J; junction bases left unmatched: 5. In nucleotides, the CDR3 is TGTGCCAGCAGCTTAGGGAGCGGGGGCAGTGAGCAGTACTTC. As protein: CASSLGSGGSEQYF.

J is TRBJ2-1 and V is TRBV11-2, with 7 bases identical to TRBD1. CDR3 length: 16 residues. The germline V gene has CDR1 SGHAT and CDR2 FQNNGV. V lost 1 base, J lost 1 base, and 4 bases stayed unmatched. The chain's CDR3 is CASSLARRGSYNEQFF. The CDR3 region has the DNA TGTGCCAGCAGCTTAGCCCGCAGGGGGTCCTACAATGAGCAGTTCTTC.

The chain carries TRBV5-6 and TRBJ2-1, with D maybe TRBD2 (6 bases). Germline CDR1 SGHDT, CDR2 YYEEEE. With 0 bases removed from V and 0 bases from J, the gap between germline ends came to 13 bases. This CDR3 is built from 17 residues. The CDR3, as DNA: TGTGCCAGCAGCTTGGCCGGGACTGTCAGCTCCTACAATGAGCAGTTCTTC. Its translation is CASSLAGTVSSYNEQFF.

The chain uses TRBV6-6 and TRBJ2-7, with 7 nucleotides matching TRBD1. V lost 5 bases, J lost 2 bases, and 9 bases stayed unmatched. CDR1 MNHNY and CDR2 SVGAGI come from the germline V gene (reference sequence). The CDR3 runs to 15 residues. CDR3 sequence reads: CASSLSGDSTYEQYF. The CDR3 coding sequence is TGTGCCAGCAGTCTATCTGGGGACAGCACCTACGAGCAGTACTTC.

The chain carries TRBV10-3 and TRBJ2-7, with TRBD1 matching 7 bases. Germline CDR1 and CDR2: ENHRY and SYGVKD. The V segment lost 6 bases and the J segment 0 bases; nucleotides outside the gene matches: 8. The CDR3 is 15 amino acids. The CDR3 DNA reads as TGTGCCATCAGCATGGGGGACAGTACCTCCTACGAGCAGTACTTC. This translates into CAISMGDSTSYEQYF.

This chain uses TRBV13 with TRBJ2-7, with unresolved D. The CDR3 is 14 residues long. Germline V lookup: CDR1 PRHDT, CDR2 FYEKMQ (reference sequence). Trimming removed 0 bases from V and 4 bases from J, with 10 bases in between. The CDR3 sequence: CASSLGSTRYEQYF. The CDR3 bases are TGTGCCAGCAGCTTAGGGAGTACCCGATACGAGCAGTACTTC.

The chain combines TRBV6-6 with TRBJ1-2; D is possibly TRBD1 (5 bases). CDR3 length equals 16 residues. Trimming removed 6 bases at V and 2 bases at J, with 19 bases between. Germline lookup yields CDR1 MNHNY and CDR2 SVGAGI (reference sequence). DNA for the CDR3: TGTGCCAGCAGCAACCCCCGAGAGGGGCCGAACTATGGCTACACCTTC. Protein sequence: CASSNPREGPNYGYTF.

The gene calls are TRBV11-2 and TRBJ2-1; D call uncertain. Germline-derived CDR1 and CDR2 are SGHAT and FQNNGV. V dropped 1 base and J dropped 4 bases, with 11 bases sitting between them. The CDR3 sequence is 15 residues long. The CDR3 DNA reads as TGTGCCAGCAGCTTAGGTCTCAGGTTGTACAATGAGCAGTTCTTC. Encoded protein: CASSLGLRLYNEQFF.

The CDR3 bases are TGTGCCAGCAGCTTAGAAAGGGACGGAAGCTACGAGCAGTACTTC. Translation: CASSLERDGSYEQYF. V usage is TRBV7-6 and J usage is TRBJ2-7; the D call may be TRBD1 or TRBD2 (5 bases each). CDR1 and CDR2 (germline): SGHVS, FNYEAQ. This CDR3 comprises 15 residues. Trimming removed 1 base from V and 3 bases from J, with 13 bases in between. Using reference TRBV7-6 and TRBJ2-7 for the parts outside the CDR3, the full variable domain is GAGVSQSPRYKVTKRGQDVALRCDPISGHVSLYWYRQALGQGPEFLTYFNYEAQQDKSGLPNDRFSAERPEGSISTLTIQRTEQRDSAMYRCASSLERDGSYEQYFGPGTRLTVT.

The gene calls are TRBV18 and TRBJ1-1, with D hard to call. Trimming stripped 1 base from V and 4 bases from J, with 10 bases between. The CDR3 has 14 residues. Germline V lookup: CDR1 KGHSH, CDR2 LQKENI. DNA of the CDR3: TGTGCCAGCTCACCACTCGGGGTTACCACTGAAGCTTTCTTT. Its translation is CASSPLGVTTEAFF.